This TCR beta chain is from a study of blood T cell repertoires in COVID-19. Study-wide context: Specimens from acute and convalescent COVID-19 originated in the United States, Italy and Spain. PBMCs, B-cell-depleted T cells, or T cells provided the cDNA or gDNA that made up the material.

This clone was seen once. Some clones are missing from TCRdb's copy, which holds only in-frame ones; the method was immunoSEQ multiplex PCR. This sample yields 180,000 or so clones, of which approximately 87% are seen a single time; roughly 3.7% belongs to the top ten. The CDR3 has 17 residues. Trimming removed 9 bases at V and 6 bases at J, with 27 bases between. Germline V gene data show CDR1 as LNHDA and CDR2 as SQIVND (reference sequence). V usage is TRBV19 and J usage is TRBJ1-5, with TRBD1 as a possible D gene (5 bases). The source material was peripheral blood. The receptor's source is a man between 18 and 35 years old with active or convalescent COVID-19. CDR3 sequence (DNA): TGTGCCAGCCGCAGGAGCAGGGCGAAGGGGCCTACTCAGCCCCAGCATTTT. It codes for CASRRSRAKGPTQPQHF.